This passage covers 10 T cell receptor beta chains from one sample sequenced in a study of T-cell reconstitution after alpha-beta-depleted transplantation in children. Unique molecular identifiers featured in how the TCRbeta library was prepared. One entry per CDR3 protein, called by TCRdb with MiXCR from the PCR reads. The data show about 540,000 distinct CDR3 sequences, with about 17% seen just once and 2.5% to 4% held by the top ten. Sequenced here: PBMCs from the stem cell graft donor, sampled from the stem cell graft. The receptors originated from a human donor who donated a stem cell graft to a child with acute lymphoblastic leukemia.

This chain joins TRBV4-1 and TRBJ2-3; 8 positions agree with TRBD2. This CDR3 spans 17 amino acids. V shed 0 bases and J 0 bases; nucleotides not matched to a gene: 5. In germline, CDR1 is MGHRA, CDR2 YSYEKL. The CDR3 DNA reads TGCGCCAGCAGCCAAGAAACACTAGCGGACAGCACAGATACGCAGTATTTT. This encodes CASSQETLADSTDTQYF.

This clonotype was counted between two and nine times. The CDR3 here is CASSFFGTRIYNEQFF. The CDR3 DNA reads as TGTGCCAGCAGCTTTTTCGGGACTAGGATCTACAATGAGCAGTTCTTC. The chain combines TRBV7-2 with TRBJ2-1; 8 nucleotides line up with TRBD2. CDR1 and CDR2 (germline): SGHTA, FQGNSA. J lost 3 bases, V lost 3 bases, and 7 bases had no gene match. The CDR3 loop spans 16 amino acids.

The CDR3 is CASSEVGWGYEQYF. CDR3 bases: TGTGCCAGCAGTGAAGTGGGGTGGGGGTACGAGCAGTACTTC. The rearrangement links TRBV6-1 to TRBJ2-7; either TRBD1 or TRBD2 may supply D (5 bases each). Per the germline V gene, CDR1 is MNHNS and CDR2 is SASEGT. This CDR3 contains 14 residues. Trimming stripped 1 base from V and 4 bases from J, with 11 bases between.

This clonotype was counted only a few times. The CDR3 DNA sequence: TGTGCCAGCAGCCTTACAGGTACCAATCAGCCCCAGCATTTT. Translated: CASSLTGTNQPQHF. The chain carries TRBV3-1 and TRBJ1-5; D may be TRBD1 (5 bases). CDR3 size: 14 residues. V shed 4 bases and J shed 3 bases, with 10 bases lying between them. Looked up from germline, CDR1 is LGHDT and CDR2 is YNNKEL (reference sequence).

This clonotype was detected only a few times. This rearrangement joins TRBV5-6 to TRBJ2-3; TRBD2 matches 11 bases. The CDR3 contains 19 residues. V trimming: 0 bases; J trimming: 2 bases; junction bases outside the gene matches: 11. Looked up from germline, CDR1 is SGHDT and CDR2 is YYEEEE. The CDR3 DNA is TGTGCCAGCAGCTTGGCCTTCCCTAAACTAGCGGGAGACACAGATACGCAGTATTTT. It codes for CASSLAFPKLAGDTDTQYF.

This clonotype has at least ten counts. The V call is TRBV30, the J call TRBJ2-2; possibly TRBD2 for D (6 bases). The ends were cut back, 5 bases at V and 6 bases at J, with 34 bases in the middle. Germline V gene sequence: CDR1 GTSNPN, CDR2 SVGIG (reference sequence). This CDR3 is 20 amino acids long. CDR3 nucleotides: TGTGCCTGGCATACTATTTACCCGGGACTCGTATTGTTGGGCCCCGGGGAGCTGTTTTTT. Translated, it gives CAWHTIYPGLVLLGPGELFF.

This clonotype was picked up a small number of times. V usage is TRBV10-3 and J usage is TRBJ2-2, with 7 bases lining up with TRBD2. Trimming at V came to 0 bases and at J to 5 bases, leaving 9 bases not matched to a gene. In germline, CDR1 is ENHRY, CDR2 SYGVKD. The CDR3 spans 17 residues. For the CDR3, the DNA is TGTGCCATCAGTGAGTCCTGGATTAGCGGGCAGACCGGGGAGCTGTTTTTT. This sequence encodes CAISESWISGQTGELFF.

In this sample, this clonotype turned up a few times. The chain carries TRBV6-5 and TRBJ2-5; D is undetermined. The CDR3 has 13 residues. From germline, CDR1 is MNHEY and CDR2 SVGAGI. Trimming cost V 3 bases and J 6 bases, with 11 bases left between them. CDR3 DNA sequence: TGTGCCAGCAGTTATGCGGATAGGCAGACCCAGTACTTC. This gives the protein CASSYADRQTQYF.

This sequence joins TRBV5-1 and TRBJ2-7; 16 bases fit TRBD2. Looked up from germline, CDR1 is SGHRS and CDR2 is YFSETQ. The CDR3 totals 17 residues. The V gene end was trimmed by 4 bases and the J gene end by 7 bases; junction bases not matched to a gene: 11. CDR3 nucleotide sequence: TGCGCCAGCAGCCTCGGGACTAGCGGGAGGGTTCTTCAAGAGCAGTACTTC. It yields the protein CASSLGTSGRVLQEQYF. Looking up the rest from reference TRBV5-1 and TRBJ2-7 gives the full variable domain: KAGVTQTPRYLIKTRGQQVTLSCSPISGHRSVSWYQQTPGQGLQFLFEYFSETQRNKGNFPGRFSGRQFSNSRSEMNVSTLELGDSALYLCASSLGTSGRVLQEQYFGPGTRLTVT.

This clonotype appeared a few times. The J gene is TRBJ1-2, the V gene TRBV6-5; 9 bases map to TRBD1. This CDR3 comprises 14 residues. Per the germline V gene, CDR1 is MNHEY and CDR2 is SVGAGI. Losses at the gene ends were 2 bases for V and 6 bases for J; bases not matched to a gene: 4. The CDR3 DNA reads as TGTGCCAGCAGTTACCAGACAGGGGGGAATGGCTACACCTTC. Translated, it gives CASSYQTGGNGYTF.